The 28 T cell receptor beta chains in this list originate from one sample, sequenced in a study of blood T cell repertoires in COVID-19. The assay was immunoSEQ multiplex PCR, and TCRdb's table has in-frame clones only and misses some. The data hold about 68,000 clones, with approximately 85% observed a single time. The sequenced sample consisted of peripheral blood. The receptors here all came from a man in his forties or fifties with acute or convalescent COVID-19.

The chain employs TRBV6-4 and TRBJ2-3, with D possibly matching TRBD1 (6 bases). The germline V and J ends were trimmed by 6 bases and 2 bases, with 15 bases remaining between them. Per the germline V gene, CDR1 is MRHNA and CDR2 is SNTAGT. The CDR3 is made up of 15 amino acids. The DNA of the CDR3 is TGTGCCAGCAGGAAAGGGCAGGGGACCACAGATACGCAGTATTTT. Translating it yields CASRKGQGTTDTQYF.

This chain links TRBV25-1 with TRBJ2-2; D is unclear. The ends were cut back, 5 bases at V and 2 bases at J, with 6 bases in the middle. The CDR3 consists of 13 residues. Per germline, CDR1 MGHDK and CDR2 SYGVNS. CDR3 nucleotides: TGTGCCAGCAGTACTCAAAACACCGGGGAGCTGTTTTTT. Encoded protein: CASSTQNTGELFF.

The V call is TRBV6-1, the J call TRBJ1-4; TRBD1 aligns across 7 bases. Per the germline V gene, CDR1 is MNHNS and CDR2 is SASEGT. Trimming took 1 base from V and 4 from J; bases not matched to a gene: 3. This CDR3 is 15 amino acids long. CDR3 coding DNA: TGTGCCAGCAGTGAAGGGGACAGAATTAATGAAAAACTGTTTTTT. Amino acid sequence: CASSEGDRINEKLFF.

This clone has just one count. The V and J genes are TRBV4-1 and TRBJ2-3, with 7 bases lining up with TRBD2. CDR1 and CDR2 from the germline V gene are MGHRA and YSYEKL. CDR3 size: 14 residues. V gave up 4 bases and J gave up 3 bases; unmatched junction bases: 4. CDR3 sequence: CASSRDGGTDTQYF. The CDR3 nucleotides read TGCGCCAGCAGCCGCGACGGGGGGACAGATACGCAGTATTTT.

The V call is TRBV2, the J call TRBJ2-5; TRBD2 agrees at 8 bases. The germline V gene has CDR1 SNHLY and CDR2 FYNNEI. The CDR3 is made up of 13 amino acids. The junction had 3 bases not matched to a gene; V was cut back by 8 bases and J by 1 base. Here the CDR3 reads CASRTSRQETQYF. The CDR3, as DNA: TGTGCCAGCCGGACTAGCCGCCAAGAGACCCAGTACTTC.

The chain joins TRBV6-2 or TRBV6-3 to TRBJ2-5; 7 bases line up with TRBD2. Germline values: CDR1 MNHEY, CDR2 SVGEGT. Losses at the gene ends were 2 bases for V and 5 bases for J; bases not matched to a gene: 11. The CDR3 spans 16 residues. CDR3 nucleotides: TGTGCCAGCAGTTACGACCAGCGGGGTCGGGAGGAGACCCAGTACTTC. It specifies CASSYDQRGREETQYF.

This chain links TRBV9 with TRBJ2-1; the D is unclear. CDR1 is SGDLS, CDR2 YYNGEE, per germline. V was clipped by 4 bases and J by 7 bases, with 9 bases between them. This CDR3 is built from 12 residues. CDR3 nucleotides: TGTGCCAGCAGCCCCAGAATGAATGAGCAGTTCTTC. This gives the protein CASSPRMNEQFF.

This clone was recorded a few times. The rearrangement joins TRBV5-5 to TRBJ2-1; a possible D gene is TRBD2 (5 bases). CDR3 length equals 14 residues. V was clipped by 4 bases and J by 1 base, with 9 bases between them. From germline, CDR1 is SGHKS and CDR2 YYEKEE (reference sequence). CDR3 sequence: CASSRTGSYNEQFF. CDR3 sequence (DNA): TGTGCCAGCAGCCGGACGGGATCCTACAATGAGCAGTTCTTC.

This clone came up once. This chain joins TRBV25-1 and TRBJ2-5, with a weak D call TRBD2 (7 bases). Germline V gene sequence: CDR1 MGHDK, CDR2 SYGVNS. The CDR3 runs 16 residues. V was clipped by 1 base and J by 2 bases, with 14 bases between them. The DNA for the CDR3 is TGTGCCAGCAGTGAATTAGGGGGGGGCTTACAAGAGACCCAGTACTTC. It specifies CASSELGGGLQETQYF.

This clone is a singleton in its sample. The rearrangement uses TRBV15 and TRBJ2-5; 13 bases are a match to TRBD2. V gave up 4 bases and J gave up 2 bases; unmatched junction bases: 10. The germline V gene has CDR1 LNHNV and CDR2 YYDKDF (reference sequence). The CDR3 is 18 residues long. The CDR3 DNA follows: TGTGCCACCAGCACCAGTTGGGGACTAGCGGGGAGACAAGAGACCCAGTACTTC. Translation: CATSTSWGLAGRQETQYF.

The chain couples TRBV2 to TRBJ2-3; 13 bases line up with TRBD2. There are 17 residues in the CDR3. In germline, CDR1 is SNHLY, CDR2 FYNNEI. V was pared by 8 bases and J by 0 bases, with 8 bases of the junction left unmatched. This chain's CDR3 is CASLLGLAGPSTDTQYF. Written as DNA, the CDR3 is TGTGCCAGCCTATTGGGACTAGCGGGACCTAGCACAGATACGCAGTATTTT.

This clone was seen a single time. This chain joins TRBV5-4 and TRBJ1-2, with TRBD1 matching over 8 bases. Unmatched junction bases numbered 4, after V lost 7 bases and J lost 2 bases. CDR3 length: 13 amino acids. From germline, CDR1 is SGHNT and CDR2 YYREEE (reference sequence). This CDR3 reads CASADRANYGYTF. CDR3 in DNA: TGTGCCAGCGCGGACAGGGCGAACTATGGCTACACCTTC. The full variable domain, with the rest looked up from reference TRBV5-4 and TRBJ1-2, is ETGVTQSPTHLIKTRGQQVTLRCSSQSGHNTVSWYQQALGQGPQFIFQYYREEENGRGNFPPRFSGLQFPNYSSELNVNALELDDSALYLCASADRANYGYTFGSGTRLTVV.

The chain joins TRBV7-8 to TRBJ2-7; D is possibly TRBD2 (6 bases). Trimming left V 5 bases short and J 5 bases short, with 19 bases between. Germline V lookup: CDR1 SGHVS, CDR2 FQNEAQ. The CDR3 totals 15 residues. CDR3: CASSPSARRVNEQYV. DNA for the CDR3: TGTGCCAGCAGCCCCTCAGCCAGGAGGGTCAACGAGCAGTACGTC.

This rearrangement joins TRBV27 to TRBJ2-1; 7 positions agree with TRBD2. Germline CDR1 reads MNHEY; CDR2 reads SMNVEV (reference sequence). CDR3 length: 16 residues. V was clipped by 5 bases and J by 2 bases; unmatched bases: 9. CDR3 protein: CASSPSGGDAYNEQFF. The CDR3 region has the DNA TGTGCCAGCAGTCCGTCGGGGGGAGACGCCTACAATGAGCAGTTCTTC.

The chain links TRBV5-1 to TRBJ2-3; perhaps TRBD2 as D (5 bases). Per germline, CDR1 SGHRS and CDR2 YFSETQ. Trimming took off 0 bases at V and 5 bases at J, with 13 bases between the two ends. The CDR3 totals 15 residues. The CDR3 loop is CASSLGVVRGDTQYF. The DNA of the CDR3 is TGCGCCAGCAGCTTGGGGGTGGTCCGGGGAGATACGCAGTATTTT.

CDR3 DNA: TGTGCCAGCAGTGAAGCAGCGGGGAGATCCTACAATGAGCAGTTCTTC. It specifies CASSEAAGRSYNEQFF. This chain links TRBV6-1 with TRBJ2-1; 7 bases are a match to TRBD2. The ends lost 0 bases at V and 1 base at J; junction bases unmatched: 3. The CDR3 runs to 16 residues. The germline V gene has CDR1 MNHNS and CDR2 SASEGT.

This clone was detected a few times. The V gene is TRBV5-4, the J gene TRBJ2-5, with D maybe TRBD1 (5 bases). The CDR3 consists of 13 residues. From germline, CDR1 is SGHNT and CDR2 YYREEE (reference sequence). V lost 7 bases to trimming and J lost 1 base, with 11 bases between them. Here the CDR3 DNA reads TGTGCCAGCGGCCCGGACACCCAAGAGACCCAGTACTTC. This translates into CASGPDTQETQYF.

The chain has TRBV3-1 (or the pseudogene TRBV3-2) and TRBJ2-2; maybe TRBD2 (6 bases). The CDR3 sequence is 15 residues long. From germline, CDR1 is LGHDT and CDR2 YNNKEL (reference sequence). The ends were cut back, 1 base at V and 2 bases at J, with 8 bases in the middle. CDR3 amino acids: CASSQGGTNTGELFF. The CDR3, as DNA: TGTGCCAGCAGCCAAGGTGGGACTAACACCGGGGAGCTGTTTTTT.

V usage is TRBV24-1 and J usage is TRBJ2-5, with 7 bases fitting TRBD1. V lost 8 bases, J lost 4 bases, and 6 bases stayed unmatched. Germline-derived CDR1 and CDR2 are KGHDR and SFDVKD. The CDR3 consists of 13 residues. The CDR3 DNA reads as TGTGCCACCAACCAGGCAGGGGGAGAGACCCAGTACTTC. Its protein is CATNQAGGETQYF.

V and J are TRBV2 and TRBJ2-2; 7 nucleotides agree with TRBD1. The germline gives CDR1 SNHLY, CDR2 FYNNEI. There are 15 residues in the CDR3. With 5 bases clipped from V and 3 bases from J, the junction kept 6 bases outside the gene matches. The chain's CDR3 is CASSFRQGHTGELFF. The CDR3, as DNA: TGTGCCAGCAGTTTCCGACAGGGACACACCGGGGAGCTGTTTTTT.

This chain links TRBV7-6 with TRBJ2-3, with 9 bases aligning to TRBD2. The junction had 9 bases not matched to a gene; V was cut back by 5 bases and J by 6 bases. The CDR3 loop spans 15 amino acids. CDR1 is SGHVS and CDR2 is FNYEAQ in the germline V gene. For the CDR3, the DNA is TGTGCCAGCAGCGTACGCGGGGGGGCAGGGGATACGCAGTATTTT. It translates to CASSVRGGAGDTQYF. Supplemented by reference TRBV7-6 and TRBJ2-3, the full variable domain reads GAGVSQSPRYKVTKRGQDVALRCDPISGHVSLYWYRQALGQGPEFLTYFNYEAQQDKSGLPNDRFSAERPEGSISTLTIQRTEQRDSAMYRCASSVRGGAGDTQYFGPGTRLTVL.

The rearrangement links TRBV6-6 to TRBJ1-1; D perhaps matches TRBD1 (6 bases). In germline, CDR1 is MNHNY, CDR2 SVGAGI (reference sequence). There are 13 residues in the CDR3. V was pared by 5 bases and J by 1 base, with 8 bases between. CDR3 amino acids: CASSRTANTEAFF. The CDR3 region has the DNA TGTGCCAGCAGTAGGACAGCGAACACTGAAGCTTTCTTT.

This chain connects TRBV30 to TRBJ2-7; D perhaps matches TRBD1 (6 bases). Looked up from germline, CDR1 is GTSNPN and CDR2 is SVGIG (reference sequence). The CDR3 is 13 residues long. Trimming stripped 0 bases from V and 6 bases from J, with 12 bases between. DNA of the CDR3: TGTGCCTGGAGTGTACTACAGGGTCTCGAGCAGTACTTC. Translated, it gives CAWSVLQGLEQYF.

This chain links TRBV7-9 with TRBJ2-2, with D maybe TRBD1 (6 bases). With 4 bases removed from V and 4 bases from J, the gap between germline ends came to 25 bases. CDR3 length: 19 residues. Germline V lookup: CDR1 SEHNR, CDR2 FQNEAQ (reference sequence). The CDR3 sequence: CASSSWGRFVCLGTGELFF. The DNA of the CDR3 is TGTGCCAGCAGCTCCTGGGGGCGGTTCGTTTGTTTGGGCACCGGGGAGCTGTTTTTT.

Here the CDR3 reads CASSKSGGLSYEQYV. The CDR3 bases are TGTGCCAGCAGCAAAAGCGGGGGCCTCTCCTACGAGCAGTACGTC. The genes are TRBV5-5 and TRBJ2-7; TRBD2 matches 8 bases. J was trimmed by 0 bases and V by 4 bases; bases with no gene match: 6. The CDR3 contains 15 residues. Germline V CDR1 and CDR2: SGHKS, YYEKEE (reference sequence).

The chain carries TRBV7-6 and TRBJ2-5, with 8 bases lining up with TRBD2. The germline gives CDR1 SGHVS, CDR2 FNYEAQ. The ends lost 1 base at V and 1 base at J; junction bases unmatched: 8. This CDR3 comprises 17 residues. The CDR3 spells CASSLGGVAGFQETQYF. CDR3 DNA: TGTGCCAGCAGCTTAGGGGGGGTAGCGGGGTTCCAAGAGACCCAGTACTTC.

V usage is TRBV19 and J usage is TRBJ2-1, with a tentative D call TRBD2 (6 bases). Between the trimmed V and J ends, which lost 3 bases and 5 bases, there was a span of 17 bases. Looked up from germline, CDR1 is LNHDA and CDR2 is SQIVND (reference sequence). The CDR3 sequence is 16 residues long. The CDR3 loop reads CASSMRDSLLHNEQFF. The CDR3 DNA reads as TGTGCCAGTAGTATGCGGGACTCCCTATTACACAATGAGCAGTTCTTC.

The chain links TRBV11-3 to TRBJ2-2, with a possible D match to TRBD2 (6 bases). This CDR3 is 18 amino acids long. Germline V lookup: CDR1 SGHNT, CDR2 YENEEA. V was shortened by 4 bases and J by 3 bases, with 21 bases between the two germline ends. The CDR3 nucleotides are TGTGCCAGCAGCTCCTCCCAATGGGGGGTTTCCGACACCGGGGAGCTGTTTTTT. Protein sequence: CASSSSQWGVSDTGELFF.